Each of the 26 T cell receptor beta chains below was sequenced from the same sample in a study of cytomegalovirus exposure and HLA in healthy donors. Sequenced by immunoSEQ multiplex PCR; TCRdb stores in-frame clones only, minus some. The table lists some 330,000 clones, about nine tenths of them singletons. Sequencing input: PBMCs. The receptor source for this set is a young woman in good health and CMV-seronegative.

The rearrangement links TRBV6-6 to TRBJ2-1; tentatively, D is TRBD2 (5 bases). Deletions cut 4 bases from V and 11 bases from J, with 15 bases between. The germline V gene has CDR1 MNHNY and CDR2 SVGAGI (reference sequence). The CDR3 is 13 amino acids. The CDR3 coding sequence is TGTGCCAGCAGTTTTGAGGGCGTGGAACAGCAGTTCTTC. This gives the protein CASSFEGVEQQFF.

The rearrangement links TRBV27 to TRBJ2-7, with D perhaps matching TRBD2 (6 bases). Looked up from germline, CDR1 is MNHEY and CDR2 is SMNVEV (reference sequence). CDR3 length equals 15 residues. The V end lost 5 bases, the J end lost 2 bases, and 16 bases lay between the germline ends. The CDR3 DNA reads TGTGCCAGCAGTCCCCCCGTGCGGGGACCCTACGAGCAGTACTTC. Its protein product is CASSPPVRGPYEQYF.

The V gene is TRBV18, the J gene TRBJ2-7; 11 nucleotides align to TRBD2. Germline V lookup: CDR1 KGHSH, CDR2 LQKENI. This CDR3 is built from 15 residues. V gave up 0 bases and J gave up 3 bases; unmatched junction bases: 1. The CDR3 DNA reads as TGTGCCAGCTCACCACCGGGACTAGCGGTCTACGAGCAGTACTTC. Its translation: CASSPPGLAVYEQYF.

This rearrangement joins TRBV7-6 to TRBJ2-7; 7 bases agree with TRBD2. Germline V gene sequence: CDR1 SGHVS, CDR2 FNYEAQ. After removal of 2 bases from V and 3 bases from J, the junction contained 4 bases not matched to a gene. The CDR3 has 14 amino acids. The CDR3 DNA reads TGTGCCAGCAGCTTACAGCGGGGAGACTACGAGCAGTACTTC. This translates into CASSLQRGDYEQYF. The full variable domain, in which reference TRBV7-6 and TRBJ2-7 provide the parts outside the CDR3, is GAGVSQSPRYKVTKRGQDVALRCDPISGHVSLYWYRQALGQGPEFLTYFNYEAQQDKSGLPNDRFSAERPEGSISTLTIQRTEQRDSAMYRCASSLQRGDYEQYFGPGTRLTVT.

The gene calls are TRBV14 and TRBJ2-7; 11 bases align to TRBD1. The length of the CDR3 is 17 residues. V lost 0 bases to trimming and J lost 5 bases; unmatched junction nucleotides: 9. Looked up from germline, CDR1 is SGHDN and CDR2 is FVKESK. CDR3 loop: CASSQEAGTGGLNEQYF. The CDR3 bases are TGTGCCAGCAGCCAAGAGGCGGGGACAGGGGGACTCAACGAGCAGTACTTC.

The rearrangement links TRBV9 to TRBJ2-7; TRBD1 matches 7 bases. V trimming: 2 bases; J trimming: 4 bases; junction bases outside the gene matches: 9. The CDR3 runs to 15 residues. Germline V CDR1 and CDR2: SGDLS, YYNGEE. For the CDR3, the DNA is TGTGCCAGCAGCGTTGGACCGGGACAGACATACGAGCAGTACTTC. Its protein is CASSVGPGQTYEQYF. Full variable domain (missing parts from reference TRBV9 and TRBJ2-7): DSGVTQTPKHLITATGQRVTLRCSPRSGDLSVYWYQQSLDQGLQFLIQYYNGEERAKGNILERFSAQQFPDLHSELNLSSLELGDSALYFCASSVGPGQTYEQYFGPGTRLTVT.

The count of this clone is one. The V call is TRBV19, the J call TRBJ1-2, with a tentative D call TRBD1 (5 bases). CDR3 length: 11 amino acids. The germline gives CDR1 LNHDA, CDR2 SQIVND (reference sequence). The ends were cut back, 7 bases at V and 2 bases at J, with 5 bases in the middle. The CDR3 bases are TGTGCCAGTACAGGGAACTATGGCTACACCTTC. Residues: CASTGNYGYTF.

The V and J genes are TRBV11-2 and TRBJ1-1; the match to TRBD1 covers 10 bases. V was pared by 4 bases and J by 5 bases, with 1 base of the junction left unmatched. The length of the CDR3 is 13 residues. Germline values: CDR1 SGHAT, CDR2 FQNNGV. CDR3 residues: CASSSGQGTEAFF. CDR3 bases: TGTGCCAGCAGCTCGGGACAGGGGACTGAAGCTTTCTTT. The whole variable domain, filled in from reference TRBV11-2 and TRBJ1-1, reads EAGVAQSPRYKIIEKRQSVAFWCNPISGHATLYWYQQILGQGPKLLIQFQNNGVVDDSQLPKDRFSAERLKGVDSTLKIQPAKLEDSAVYLCASSSGQGTEAFFGQGTRLTVV.

The V gene is TRBV19, the J gene TRBJ2-1; 10 bases agree with TRBD1. Germline V lookup: CDR1 LNHDA, CDR2 SQIVND (reference sequence). J lost 10 bases, V lost 6 bases, and 9 bases had no gene match. CDR3 length: 14 amino acids. CDR3 loop: CASSAGTGVGEQFF. The CDR3 bases are TGTGCCAGTAGCGCGGGGACAGGGGTTGGGGAGCAGTTCTTC. Combining the CDR3 with reference TRBV19 and TRBJ2-1 gives the whole variable domain DGGITQSPKYLFRKEGQNVTLSCEQNLNHDAMYWYRQDPGQGLRLIYYSQIVNDFQKGDIAEGYSVSREKKESFPLTVTSAQKNPTAFYLCASSAGTGVGEQFFGPGTRLTVL.

CDR3 DNA: TGTGCCAGCAGTTACGACGGGAACTATGGCTACACCTTC. Translated, it gives CASSYDGNYGYTF. The chain has TRBV6-5 and TRBJ1-2; no firm D call. V gave up 2 bases and J gave up 2 bases, with 6 bases separating them. The CDR3 sequence is 13 residues long. Germline-derived CDR1 and CDR2 are MNHEY and SVGAGI.

The chain employs TRBV2 and TRBJ2-7; tentatively, D is TRBD2 (6 bases). This CDR3 has 12 amino acids. The V gene lost 5 bases and the J gene lost 7 bases, with 12 bases spanning the gap. Germline CDR1 and CDR2: SNHLY and FYNNEI. The CDR3 bases are TGTGCCAGCAGTCGGGACTTCTGGGAGCAGTACTTC. Translation: CASSRDFWEQYF.

J is TRBJ2-4 and V is TRBV7-9, with D possibly matching TRBD1 (6 bases). CDR3 length equals 14 residues. The germline V gene has CDR1 SEHNR and CDR2 FQNEAQ (reference sequence). Between the trimmed V and J ends, which lost 5 bases and 6 bases, there was a span of 14 bases. The CDR3 nucleotides read TGTGCCAGCAGCAACACAGGGTTCGTAAACATTCAGTACTTC. Amino acids: CASSNTGFVNIQYF.

This chain connects TRBV7-9 to TRBJ2-1; possible D gene TRBD2, 5 bases. The CDR3 totals 15 residues. Germline CDR1 SEHNR, CDR2 FQNEAQ (reference sequence). V lost 5 bases to trimming and J lost 2 bases, with 13 bases between them. The CDR3 nucleotides are TGTGCCAGCAGCCACAAATACGGGACCTACAATGAGCAGTTCTTC. Amino acids: CASSHKYGTYNEQFF.

This clone came up once. V usage is TRBV4-3 and J usage is TRBJ2-2; 9 bases fit TRBD2. The CDR3 length is 14 residues. Per germline, CDR1 LGHNA and CDR2 YSLEER. Trimming at V came to 7 bases and at J to 2 bases, leaving 2 bases not matched to a gene. CDR3: CASKREANTGELFF. CDR3 nucleotides: TGCGCCAGCAAGCGGGAGGCCAACACCGGGGAGCTGTTTTTT.

This chain connects TRBV29-1 to TRBJ2-1; possible D gene TRBD2, 6 bases. The CDR3 contains 13 residues. Between the trimmed V and J ends, which lost 7 bases and 3 bases, there was a span of 13 bases. The germline CDR1 and CDR2 sequences are SQVTM and ANQGSEA. Here the CDR3 DNA reads TGCAGCGGCCGGACTACCAACTACAATGAGCAGTTCTTC. This translates into CSGRTTNYNEQFF.

The rearrangement joins TRBV7-2 to TRBJ2-1; D is unclear. The CDR3 has 12 residues. V was clipped by 5 bases and J by 6 bases, with 8 bases between them. CDR1 SGHTA and CDR2 FQGNSA come from the germline V gene. The CDR3 region has the DNA TGTGCCAGCAGCCCTATTGGCAATGAGCAGTTCTTC. Amino acids: CASSPIGNEQFF.

The chain uses TRBV10-3 and TRBJ2-5, with D maybe TRBD1 (5 bases). Germline CDR1 reads ENHRY; CDR2 reads SYGVKD. Between the trimmed V and J ends, which lost 5 bases and 4 bases, there was a span of 8 bases. The CDR3 has 12 amino acids. The CDR3 sequence is CAISFQGETQYF. DNA for the CDR3: TGTGCCATCAGTTTCCAGGGAGAGACCCAGTACTTC.

V gene TRBV27 combines with J gene TRBJ2-7; TRBD2 aligns across 12 bases. The CDR3 runs to 18 residues. Germline loops: CDR1 MNHEY, CDR2 SMNVEV (reference sequence). The V segment lost 8 bases and the J segment 2 bases; nucleotides outside the gene matches: 16. CDR3 in amino acids: CASRKFRLAGVPTYEQYF. The CDR3 DNA follows: TGTGCCAGCCGTAAGTTCCGACTAGCGGGAGTACCCACCTACGAGCAGTACTTC.

J is TRBJ2-1 and V is TRBV7-6, with D unclear. With 1 base removed from V and 0 bases from J, the gap between germline ends came to 7 bases. CDR3 length: 15 amino acids. Germline V gene sequence: CDR1 SGHVS, CDR2 FNYEAQ. The CDR3 loop is CASSLGTSSYNEQFF. The CDR3 DNA follows: TGTGCCAGCAGCTTAGGAACCAGCTCCTACAATGAGCAGTTCTTC. Full variable domain (remainder filled in from reference TRBV7-6 and TRBJ2-1): GAGVSQSPRYKVTKRGQDVALRCDPISGHVSLYWYRQALGQGPEFLTYFNYEAQQDKSGLPNDRFSAERPEGSISTLTIQRTEQRDSAMYRCASSLGTSSYNEQFFGPGTRLTVL.

The V gene is TRBV10-3, the J gene TRBJ2-7; tentatively, D is TRBD1 (5 bases). V was pared by 11 bases and J by 6 bases, with 17 bases between. The CDR3 length is 12 residues. Germline CDR1 is ENHRY and CDR2 is SYGVKD. CDR3 DNA: TGTGCCTCCTCGGACAACCTCTTCGAGCAGTACTTC. It encodes CASSDNLFEQYF.

The chain links TRBV6-6 to TRBJ2-1; 10 bases match TRBD1. The CDR3 consists of 13 residues. Trimming at V came to 7 bases and at J to 8 bases, leaving 5 bases not matched to a gene. The germline gives CDR1 MNHNY, CDR2 SVGAGI (reference sequence). The CDR3 sequence: CASTMTGGHEQFF. The CDR3 nucleotides read TGTGCCAGCACCATGACAGGGGGCCATGAGCAGTTCTTC.

V gene TRBV5-5 combines with J gene TRBJ2-7; 9 nucleotides align to TRBD1. The CDR3 has 15 amino acids. Germline V gives CDR1 SGHKS, CDR2 YYEKEE (reference sequence). The trim removed 0 bases at V and 4 bases at J, leaving 5 bases unmatched. CDR3 protein: CASSLGATGGYEQYF. CDR3 bases: TGTGCCAGCAGCTTGGGAGCGACAGGGGGGTACGAGCAGTACTTC.

J is TRBJ1-1 and V is TRBV29-1; 9 positions agree with TRBD1. Germline lookup yields CDR1 SQVTM and CDR2 ANQGSEA. The CDR3 runs 13 residues. With V trimmed by 7 bases and J by 1 base, 4 bases remained unmatched. This CDR3 reads CSGRDRENTEAFF. The CDR3 nucleotides read TGCAGCGGCCGGGACAGGGAGAACACTGAAGCTTTCTTT.

The chain is built from TRBV5-1 and TRBJ2-1; TRBD2 matches at 7 bases. V dropped 4 bases and J dropped 7; count of bases not matched to a gene: 8. Germline V lookup: CDR1 SGHRS, CDR2 YFSETQ. This CDR3 is 14 amino acids long. Here the CDR3 reads CASSPGLVSNEQFF. CDR3 DNA: TGCGCCAGCAGCCCCGGACTAGTGTCGAATGAGCAGTTCTTC.

The CDR3 reads CASSLRLAGGLMGSYNEQFF. DNA of the CDR3: TGTGCCAGCAGCCTAAGACTAGCGGGAGGCCTCATGGGATCCTACAATGAGCAGTTCTTC. The chain is built from TRBV4-2 and TRBJ2-1; 13 positions agree with TRBD2. CDR3 size: 20 residues. The germline V gene has CDR1 LGHNA and CDR2 YNFKEQ. Unmatched junction bases numbered 13, after V lost 4 bases and J lost 1 base.

The gene calls are TRBV6-6 and TRBJ1-2; D unresolved. The CDR3 covers 13 residues. Per germline, CDR1 MNHNY and CDR2 SVGAGI (reference sequence). CDR3 DNA sequence: TGTGCGACCAAAACCAGCGCTAACTATGGCTACACCTTC. It translates to CATKTSANYGYTF.